This is a list of T cell receptor beta chains from one sample in a study of cytomegalovirus exposure and HLA in healthy donors. Method: immunoSEQ multiplex PCR; TCRdb's copy keeps in-frame clones and lacks some. Of 130,000 to 150,000 clones listed, around 80% were seen once; the top ten hold roughly 4.8%. Sequencing was carried out using PBMCs. The origin of the receptors is a middle-aged man in good health and CMV-seronegative. Each CDR3 is given with its conserved first and last residue.

TRBV25-1,CASGAGGIRQETQYF
TRBV5-1,CASSWRGDTDTQYF
TRBV5-8,CASSLALGNSPLHF
TRBV2,CASSGTSGDRNEQFF
TRBV7-2,CASSLRDSGYQPQHF
TRBV9,CASSSGVRGGYTF
TRBV4-3,CASSGGMIFGEQYF
TRBV11-1,CASSRQGPSPLHF
TRBV11-2,CASSHRETQYF
TRBV7-2,CASSPQTGYEQYF
TRBV12-5,CASGLGTGNQPQHF
TRBV7-9,CASSFIGTGDEQYF
TRBV5-4,CASSLDRAISEQYF
TRBV5-1,CASSFRDTRTGELFF
TRBV27,CASSPFTGDQPQHF
TRBV28,CASCLSGGSGNTIYF
TRBV10-2,CASIRGSSTDTQYF